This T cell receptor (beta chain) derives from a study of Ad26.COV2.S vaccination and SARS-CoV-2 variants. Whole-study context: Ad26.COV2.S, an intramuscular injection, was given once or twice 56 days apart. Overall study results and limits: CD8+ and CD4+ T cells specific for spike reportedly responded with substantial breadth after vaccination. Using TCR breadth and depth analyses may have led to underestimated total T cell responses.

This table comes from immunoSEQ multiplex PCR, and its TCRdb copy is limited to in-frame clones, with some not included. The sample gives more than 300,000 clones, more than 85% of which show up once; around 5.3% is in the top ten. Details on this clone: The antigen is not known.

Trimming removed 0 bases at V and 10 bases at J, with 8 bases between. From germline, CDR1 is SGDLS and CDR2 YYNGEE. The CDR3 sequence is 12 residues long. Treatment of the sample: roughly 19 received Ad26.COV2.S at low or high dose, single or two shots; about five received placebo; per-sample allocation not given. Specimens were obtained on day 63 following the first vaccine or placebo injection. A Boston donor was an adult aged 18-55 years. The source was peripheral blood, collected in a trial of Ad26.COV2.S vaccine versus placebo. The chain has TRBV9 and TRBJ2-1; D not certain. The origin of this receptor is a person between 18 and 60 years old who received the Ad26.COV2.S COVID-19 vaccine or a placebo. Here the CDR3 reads CASSVDQEEQFF. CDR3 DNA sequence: TGTGCCAGCAGCGTAGACCAGGAGGAGCAGTTCTTC.